Sequencing of this T cell receptor beta chain was carried out in a study of HIV-infected patients and healthy controls. At least ten counts were recorded for this clonotype. The length of the CDR3 is 14 residues. V was pared by 6 bases and J by 5 bases, with 1 base of the junction left unmatched. Germline-derived CDR1 and CDR2 are KGHDR and SFDVKD. No cell fractionation was done, so the repertoire covers all unsorted peripheral blood T cells. Alpha and beta constant-region primers primed reverse transcription of about 500 ng RNA. Separate chain-specific third strand synthesis with multiplexing indices produced the alpha and beta libraries. TCRdb re-analysed the 5' RACE reads in MiXCR, keeping a single row per CDR3 protein. The sample holds 15,000 to 20,000 distinct CDR3 sequences, about 9.4% seen once.

Sequenced input: blood. V and J are TRBV24-1 and TRBJ2-2; 11 bases map to TRBD2. The sequence derives from an adult in good health. The CDR3 region has the DNA TGTGCCACCAGTCCTAGCGGGGGGACCGGGGAGCTGTTTTTT. It specifies CATSPSGGTGELFF.